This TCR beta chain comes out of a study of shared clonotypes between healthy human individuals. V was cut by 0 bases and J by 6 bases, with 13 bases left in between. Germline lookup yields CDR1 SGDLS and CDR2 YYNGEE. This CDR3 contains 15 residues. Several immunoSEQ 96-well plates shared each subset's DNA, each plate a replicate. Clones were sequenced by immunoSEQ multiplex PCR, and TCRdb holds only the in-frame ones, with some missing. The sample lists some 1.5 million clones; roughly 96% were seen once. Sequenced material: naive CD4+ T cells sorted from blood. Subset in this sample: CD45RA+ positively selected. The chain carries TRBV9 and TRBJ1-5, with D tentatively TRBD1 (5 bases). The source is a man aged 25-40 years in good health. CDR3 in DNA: TGTGCCAGCAGCGTAGGTCCAGGGAACAGTCAGCCCCAGCATTTT. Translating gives CASSVGPGNSQPQHF.